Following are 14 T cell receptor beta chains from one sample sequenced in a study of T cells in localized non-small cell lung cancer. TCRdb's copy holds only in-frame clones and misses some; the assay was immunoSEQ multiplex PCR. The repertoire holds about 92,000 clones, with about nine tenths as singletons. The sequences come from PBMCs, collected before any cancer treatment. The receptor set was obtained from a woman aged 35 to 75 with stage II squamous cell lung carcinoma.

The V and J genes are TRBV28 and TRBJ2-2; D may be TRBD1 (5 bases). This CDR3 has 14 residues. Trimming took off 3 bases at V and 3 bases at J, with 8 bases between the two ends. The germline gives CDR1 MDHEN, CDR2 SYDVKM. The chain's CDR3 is CASSFQGYTGELFF. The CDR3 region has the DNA TGTGCCAGCAGTTTTCAGGGATACACCGGGGAGCTGTTTTTT.

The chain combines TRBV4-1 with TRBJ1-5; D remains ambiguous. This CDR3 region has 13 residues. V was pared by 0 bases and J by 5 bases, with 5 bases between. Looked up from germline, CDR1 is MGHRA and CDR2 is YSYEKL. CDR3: CASSQDLDQPQHF. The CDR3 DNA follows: TGCGCCAGCAGCCAAGATCTGGATCAGCCCCAGCATTTT.

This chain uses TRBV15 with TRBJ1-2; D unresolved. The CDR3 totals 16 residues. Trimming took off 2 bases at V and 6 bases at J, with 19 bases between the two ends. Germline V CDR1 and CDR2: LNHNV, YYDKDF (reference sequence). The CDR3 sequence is CATSRPGSGGLDGYTF. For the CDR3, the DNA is TGTGCCACCAGCAGACCTGGCTCGGGCGGTTTGGATGGCTACACCTTC.

Here the CDR3 reads CASSRDGTGGGNQPQHF. The CDR3 DNA follows: TGTGCCAGCAGTAGAGACGGGACAGGGGGCGGCAATCAGCCCCAGCATTTT. The chain employs TRBV27 and TRBJ1-5; 12 bases fit TRBD1. The V and J ends lost 5 bases and 2 bases, in that order; junction bases with no gene match: 7. The germline V gene has CDR1 MNHEY and CDR2 SMNVEV (reference sequence). CDR3 length: 17 amino acids.

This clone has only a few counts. The CDR3 loop is CASSHRDRNTEAFF. The CDR3 DNA sequence: TGTGCCAGCAGCCACAGGGACCGGAACACTGAAGCTTTCTTT. The V call is TRBV6-6, the J call TRBJ1-1, with a possible D match to TRBD1 (6 bases). V was cut by 6 bases and J by 1 base, with 12 bases left in between. The length of the CDR3 is 14 residues. The germline gives CDR1 MNHNY, CDR2 SVGAGI (reference sequence).

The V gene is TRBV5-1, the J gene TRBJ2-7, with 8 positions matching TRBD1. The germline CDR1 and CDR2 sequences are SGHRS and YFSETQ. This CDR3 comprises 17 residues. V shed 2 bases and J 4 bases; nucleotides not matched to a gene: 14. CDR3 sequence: CASSFWRFGQGAYEQYF. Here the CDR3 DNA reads TGCGCCAGCAGCTTTTGGCGGTTCGGGCAGGGGGCATACGAGCAGTACTTC.

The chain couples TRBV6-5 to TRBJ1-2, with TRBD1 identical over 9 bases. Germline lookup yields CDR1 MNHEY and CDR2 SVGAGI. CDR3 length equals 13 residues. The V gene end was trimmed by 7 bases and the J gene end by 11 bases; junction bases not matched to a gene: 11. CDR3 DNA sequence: TGTGCCAGCACTTCCGGGACAGGGATTCGGTACACCTTC. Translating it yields CASTSGTGIRYTF.

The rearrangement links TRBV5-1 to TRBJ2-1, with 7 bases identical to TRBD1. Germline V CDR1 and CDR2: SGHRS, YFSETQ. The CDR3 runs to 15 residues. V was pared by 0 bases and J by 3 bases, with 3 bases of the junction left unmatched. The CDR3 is CASSLDGTVYNEQFF. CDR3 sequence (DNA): TGCGCCAGCAGCTTGGATGGGACAGTCTACAATGAGCAGTTCTTC.

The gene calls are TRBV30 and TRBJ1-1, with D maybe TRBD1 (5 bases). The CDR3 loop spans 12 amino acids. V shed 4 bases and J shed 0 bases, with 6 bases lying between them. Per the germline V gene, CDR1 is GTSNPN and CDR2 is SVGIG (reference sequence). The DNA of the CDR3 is TGTGCCTGGACAGGGCTGAACACTGAAGCTTTCTTT. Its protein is CAWTGLNTEAFF. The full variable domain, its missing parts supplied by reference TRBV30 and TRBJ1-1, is SQTIHQWPATLVQPVGSPLSLECTVEGTSNPNLYWYRQAAGRGLQLLFYSVGIGQISSEVPQNLSASRPQDRQFILSSKKLLLSDSGFYLCAWTGLNTEAFFGQGTRLTVV.

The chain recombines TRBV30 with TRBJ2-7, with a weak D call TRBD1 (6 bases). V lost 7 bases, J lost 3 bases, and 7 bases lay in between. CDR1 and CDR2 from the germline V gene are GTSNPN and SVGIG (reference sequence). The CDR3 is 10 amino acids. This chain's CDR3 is CALGHYEQYF. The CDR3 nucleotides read TGTGCCTTGGGACACTACGAGCAGTACTTC.

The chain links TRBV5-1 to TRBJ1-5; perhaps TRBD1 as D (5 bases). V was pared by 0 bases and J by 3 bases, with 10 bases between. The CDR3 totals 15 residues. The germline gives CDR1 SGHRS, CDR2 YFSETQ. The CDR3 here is CASSLAGDLNQPQHF. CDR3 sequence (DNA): TGCGCCAGCAGCTTGGCCGGGGACCTCAATCAGCCCCAGCATTTT. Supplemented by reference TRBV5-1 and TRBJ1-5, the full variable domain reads KAGVTQTPRYLIKTRGQQVTLSCSPISGHRSVSWYQQTPGQGLQFLFEYFSETQRNKGNFPGRFSGRQFSNSRSEMNVSTLELGDSALYLCASSLAGDLNQPQHFGDGTRLSIL.

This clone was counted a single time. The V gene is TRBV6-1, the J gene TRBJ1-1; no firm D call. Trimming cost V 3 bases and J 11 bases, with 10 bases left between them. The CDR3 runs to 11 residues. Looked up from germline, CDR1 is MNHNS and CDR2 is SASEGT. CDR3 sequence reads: CASSESSGAFF. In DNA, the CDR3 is TGTGCCAGCAGTGAGTCATCCGGGGCTTTCTTT.

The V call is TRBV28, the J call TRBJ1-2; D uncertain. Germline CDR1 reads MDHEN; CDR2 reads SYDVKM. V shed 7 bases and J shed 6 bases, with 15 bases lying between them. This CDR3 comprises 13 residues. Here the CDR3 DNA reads TGTGCCAGCATCCACAATCTTTTGGATGGCTACACCTTC. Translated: CASIHNLLDGYTF.

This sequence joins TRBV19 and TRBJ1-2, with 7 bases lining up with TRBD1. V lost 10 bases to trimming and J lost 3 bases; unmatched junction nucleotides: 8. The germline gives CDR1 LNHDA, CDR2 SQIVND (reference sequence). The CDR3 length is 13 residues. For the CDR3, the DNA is TGTGCCACTTCCGCCAGGGGGTACTATGGCTACACCTTC. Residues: CATSARGYYGYTF.